Listed below are T cell receptor beta chains from one sample, sequenced in a study of blood T cell repertoires in COVID-19. Clones were sequenced by immunoSEQ multiplex PCR, and TCRdb holds only the in-frame ones, with some missing. The data contain around 40,000 clones, roughly 84% of them singletons. The source material was peripheral blood. The source of these receptors is a human donor in a cohort sampled during active COVID-19. CDR3s include the opening cysteine and the closing phenylalanine or tryptophan. D genes are given only for firm matches. Not every row has a clone size; where given, it reads once, few, many or a size class.

j_call: TRBJ2-5
clone_size: NA
v_call: TRBV5-1
d_call: NA
cdr3_nt: TGCGCCAGCAGCTTGGTTTCAGTACAAGAGACCCAGTACTTC
cdr3_aa: CASSLVSVQETQYF

j_call: TRBJ2-3
clone_size: once
v_call: TRBV27
d_call: NA
cdr3_nt: TGTGCCAGCCGCCCGAGGAGCACAGATACGCAGTATTTT
cdr3_aa: CASRPRSTDTQYF

j_call: TRBJ1-1
clone_size: medium-sized
v_call: TRBV7-6
d_call: NA
cdr3_nt: TGTGCCAGCAGCCCAGGTGACACCTCAAACACTGAAGCTTTCTTT
cdr3_aa: CASSPGDTSNTEAFF

j_call: TRBJ2-1
clone_size: NA
v_call: TRBV7-8
d_call: TRBD2
cdr3_nt: TGTGCCAGCAGCCCGCGGGTAGCGGGGGAGAATGAGCAGTTCTTC
cdr3_aa: CASSPRVAGENEQFF

j_call: TRBJ2-1
clone_size: NA
v_call: TRBV9
d_call: NA
cdr3_nt: TGTGCCAGCAGCCTTCGCTGGGCCCCCGGTGGAAACAATGAGCAGTTCTTC
cdr3_aa: CASSLRWAPGGNNEQFF

j_call: TRBJ2-7
clone_size: once
v_call: TRBV6-6
d_call: NA
cdr3_nt: TGTGCCAGCAGCGTGCGGAACGAGCAGTACTTC
cdr3_aa: CASSVRNEQYF

j_call: TRBJ2-2
clone_size: NA
v_call: TRBV2
d_call: TRBD1
cdr3_nt: TGTGCCAGCAACCCTGGACAGGGGTCCCCCGGGGAGCTGTTTTTT
cdr3_aa: CASNPGQGSPGELFF

j_call: TRBJ1-1
clone_size: NA
v_call: TRBV2
d_call: TRBD1
cdr3_nt: TGTGCCAGCATGCGACAGGGGTGGACTGAAGCTTTCTTT
cdr3_aa: CASMRQGWTEAFF

j_call: TRBJ2-2
clone_size: NA
v_call: TRBV18
d_call: NA
cdr3_nt: TGTGCCAGCTCAAACCTACAGGGACCCGGGGAGCTGTTTTTT
cdr3_aa: CASSNLQGPGELFF

j_call: TRBJ2-5
clone_size: once
v_call: TRBV24-1
d_call: TRBD1
cdr3_nt: TGTGCCACCAGTGATACCCGGACAGGGTCTCAAGAGACCCAGTACTTC
cdr3_aa: CATSDTRTGSQETQYF

j_call: TRBJ2-5
clone_size: NA
v_call: TRBV4-1
d_call: TRBD2
cdr3_nt: TGCGCCAGCAGCCATGCTAGCGGGGTACAAGAGACCCAGTACTTC
cdr3_aa: CASSHASGVQETQYF

j_call: TRBJ1-6
clone_size: NA
v_call: TRBV7-9
d_call: NA
cdr3_nt: TGTGCCAGCAGCTCTGATAATTCACCCCTCCACTTT
cdr3_aa: CASSSDNSPLHF

j_call: TRBJ1-1
clone_size: NA
v_call: TRBV15
d_call: TRBD1
cdr3_nt: TGTGCCACCAGGGGACAGAAGAACACTGAAGCTTTCTTT
cdr3_aa: CATRGQKNTEAFF

j_call: TRBJ2-5
clone_size: NA
v_call: TRBV2
d_call: NA
cdr3_nt: TGTGCCAGCTCAACCGGGGGCCAAGAGACCCAGTACTTC
cdr3_aa: CASSTGGQETQYF

j_call: TRBJ2-3
clone_size: NA
v_call: TRBV5-5
d_call: TRBD2
cdr3_nt: TGTGCCAGCAGCATAACTAGCGGGCGCACAGATACGCAGTATTTT
cdr3_aa: CASSITSGRTDTQYF

j_call: TRBJ2-1
clone_size: NA
v_call: TRBV2
d_call: NA
cdr3_nt: TGTGCCAGCAGTCTCATGCGGGGGCACAATGAGCAGTTCTTC
cdr3_aa: CASSLMRGHNEQFF